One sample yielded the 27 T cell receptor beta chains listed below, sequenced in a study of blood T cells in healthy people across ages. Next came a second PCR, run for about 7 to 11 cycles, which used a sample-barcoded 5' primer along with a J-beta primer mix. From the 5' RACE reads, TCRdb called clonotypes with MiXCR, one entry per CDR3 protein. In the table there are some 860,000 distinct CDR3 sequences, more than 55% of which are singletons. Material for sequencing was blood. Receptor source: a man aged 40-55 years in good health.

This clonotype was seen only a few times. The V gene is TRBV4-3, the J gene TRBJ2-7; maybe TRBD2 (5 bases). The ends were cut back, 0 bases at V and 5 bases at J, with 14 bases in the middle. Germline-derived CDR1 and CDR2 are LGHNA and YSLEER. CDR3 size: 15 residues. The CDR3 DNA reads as TGCGCCAGCAGCCAAGATTCGCGGGTCCGTGACGAGCAGTACTTC. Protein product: CASSQDSRVRDEQYF.

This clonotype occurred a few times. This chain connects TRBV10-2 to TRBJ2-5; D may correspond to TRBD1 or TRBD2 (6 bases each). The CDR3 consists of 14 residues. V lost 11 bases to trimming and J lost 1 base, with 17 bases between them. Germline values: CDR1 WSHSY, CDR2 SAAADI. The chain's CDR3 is CACRGQAPQETQYF. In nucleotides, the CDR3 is TGCGCCTGTCGGGGGCAGGCCCCCCAAGAGACCCAGTACTTC.

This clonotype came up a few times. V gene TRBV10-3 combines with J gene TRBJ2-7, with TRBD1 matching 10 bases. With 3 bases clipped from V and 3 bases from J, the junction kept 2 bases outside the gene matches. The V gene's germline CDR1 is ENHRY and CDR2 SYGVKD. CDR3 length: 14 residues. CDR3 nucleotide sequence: TGTGCCATCAGTGATGGACAGGGGGACTACGAGCAGTACTTC. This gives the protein CAISDGQGDYEQYF.

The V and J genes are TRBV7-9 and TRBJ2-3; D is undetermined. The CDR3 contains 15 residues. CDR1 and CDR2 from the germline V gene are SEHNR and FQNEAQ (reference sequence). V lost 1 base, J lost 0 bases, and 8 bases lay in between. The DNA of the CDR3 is TGTGCCAGCAGCTTAGTGGCCAGGAGCACAGATACGCAGTATTTT. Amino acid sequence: CASSLVARSTDTQYF.

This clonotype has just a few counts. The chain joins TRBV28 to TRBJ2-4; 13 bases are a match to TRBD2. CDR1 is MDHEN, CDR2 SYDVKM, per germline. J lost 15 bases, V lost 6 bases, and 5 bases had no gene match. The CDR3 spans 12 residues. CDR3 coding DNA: TGTGCCAGCAGCAGGACTAGCGGGAGAGTGTACTTC. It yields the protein CASSRTSGRVYF.

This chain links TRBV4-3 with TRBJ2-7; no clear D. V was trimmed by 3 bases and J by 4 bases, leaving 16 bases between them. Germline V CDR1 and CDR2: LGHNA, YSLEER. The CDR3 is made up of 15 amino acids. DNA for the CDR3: TGCGCCAGCAGCCAGAAGACATCTGAAGTATACGAGCAGTACTTC. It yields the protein CASSQKTSEVYEQYF.

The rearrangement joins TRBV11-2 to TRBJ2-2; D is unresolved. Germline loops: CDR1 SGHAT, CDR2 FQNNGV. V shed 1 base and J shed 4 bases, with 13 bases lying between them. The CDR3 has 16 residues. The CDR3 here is CASSLVGRQTTGELFF. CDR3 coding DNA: TGTGCCAGCAGCTTAGTCGGACGACAAACCACCGGGGAGCTGTTTTTT.

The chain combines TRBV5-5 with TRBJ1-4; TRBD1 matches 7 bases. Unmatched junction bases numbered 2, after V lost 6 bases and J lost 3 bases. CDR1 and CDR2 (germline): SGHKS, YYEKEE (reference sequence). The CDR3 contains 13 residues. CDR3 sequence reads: CASNRGPNEKLFF. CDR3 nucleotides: TGTGCCAGCAACAGGGGTCCTAATGAAAAACTGTTTTTT.

This CDR3 is CASSQDSVGTIYEQYF. The DNA of the CDR3 is TGCGCCAGCAGCCAAGATTCGGTCGGGACTATCTACGAGCAGTACTTC. The chain recombines TRBV4-3 with TRBJ2-7; TRBD2 agrees at 7 bases. This CDR3 contains 16 residues. Germline CDR1 reads LGHNA; CDR2 reads YSLEER. V lost 0 bases and J lost 3; bases outside the gene matches: 8.

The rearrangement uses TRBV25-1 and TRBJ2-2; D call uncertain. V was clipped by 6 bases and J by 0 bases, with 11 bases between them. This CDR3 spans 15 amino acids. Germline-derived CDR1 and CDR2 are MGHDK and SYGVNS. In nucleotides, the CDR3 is TGTGCCAGCAGCCCGGGTCTACCGAACACCGGGGAGCTGTTTTTT. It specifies CASSPGLPNTGELFF.

The DNA for the CDR3 is TGTGCCAGCAGCACGGGCGGGGTAGCGGGAGTTACGCAGTATTTT. It translates to CASSTGGVAGVTQYF. The V call is TRBV11-2, the J call TRBJ2-3, with 9 bases aligning to TRBD2. Looked up from germline, CDR1 is SGHAT and CDR2 is FQNNGV. The CDR3 has 15 residues. V lost 5 bases and J lost 8; bases outside the gene matches: 11.

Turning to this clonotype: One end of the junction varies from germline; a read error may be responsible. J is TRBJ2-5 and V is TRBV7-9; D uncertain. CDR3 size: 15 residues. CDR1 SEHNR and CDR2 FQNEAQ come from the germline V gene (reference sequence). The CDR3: CASSLPRLTQETQYF. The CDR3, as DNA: TGCGCCAGCAGCTTACCAAGGCTTACCCAAGAGACCCAGTACTTC.

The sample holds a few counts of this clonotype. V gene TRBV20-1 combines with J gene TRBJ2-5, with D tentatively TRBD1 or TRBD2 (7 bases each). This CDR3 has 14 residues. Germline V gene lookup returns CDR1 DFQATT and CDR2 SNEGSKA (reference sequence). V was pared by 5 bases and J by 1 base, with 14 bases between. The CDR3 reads CSAAPGGVQETQYF. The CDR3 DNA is TGCAGTGCTGCCCCAGGGGGGGTCCAAGAGACCCAGTACTTC.

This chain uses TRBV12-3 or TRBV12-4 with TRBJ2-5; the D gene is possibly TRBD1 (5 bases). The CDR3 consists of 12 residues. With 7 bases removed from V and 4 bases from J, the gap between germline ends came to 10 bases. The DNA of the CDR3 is TGTGCCAGCAAGGAAGGGGCAGAGACCCAGTACTTC. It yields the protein CASKEGAETQYF.

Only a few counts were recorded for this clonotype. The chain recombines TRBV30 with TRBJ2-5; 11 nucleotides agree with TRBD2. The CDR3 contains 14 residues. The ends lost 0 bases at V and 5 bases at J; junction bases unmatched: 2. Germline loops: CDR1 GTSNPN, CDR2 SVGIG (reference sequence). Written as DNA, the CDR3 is TGTGCCTGGAGTGTTCCTAGCGGGGGGGAGACCCAGTACTTC. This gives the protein CAWSVPSGGETQYF.

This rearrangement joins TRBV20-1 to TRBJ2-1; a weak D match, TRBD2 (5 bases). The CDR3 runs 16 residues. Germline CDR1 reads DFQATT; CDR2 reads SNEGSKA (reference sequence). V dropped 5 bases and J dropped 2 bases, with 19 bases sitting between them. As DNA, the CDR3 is TGCAGTGCTCCTAGCCCCAGGAACTCACCCTACAATGAGCAGTTCTTC. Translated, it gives CSAPSPRNSPYNEQFF.

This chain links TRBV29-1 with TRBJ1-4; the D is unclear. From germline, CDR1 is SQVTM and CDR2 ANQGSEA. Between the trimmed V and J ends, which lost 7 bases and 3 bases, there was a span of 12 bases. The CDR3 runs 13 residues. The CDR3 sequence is CSGRRQPNEKLFF. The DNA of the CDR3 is TGCAGCGGACGAAGGCAGCCTAATGAAAAACTGTTTTTT.

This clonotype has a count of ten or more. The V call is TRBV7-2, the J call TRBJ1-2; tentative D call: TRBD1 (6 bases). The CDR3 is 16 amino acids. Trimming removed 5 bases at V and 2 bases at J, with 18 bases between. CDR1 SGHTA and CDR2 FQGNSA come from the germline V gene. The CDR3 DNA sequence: TGTGCCAGCAGCCTTGGCCCCCAGGGGTCGAACTATGGCTACACCTTC. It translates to CASSLGPQGSNYGYTF. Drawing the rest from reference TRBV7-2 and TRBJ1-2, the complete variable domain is GAGVSQSPSNKVTEKGKDVELRCDPISGHTALYWYRQSLGQGLEFLIYFQGNSAPDKSGLPSDRFSAERTGGSVSTLTIQRTQQEDSAVYLCASSLGPQGSNYGYTFGSGTRLTVV.

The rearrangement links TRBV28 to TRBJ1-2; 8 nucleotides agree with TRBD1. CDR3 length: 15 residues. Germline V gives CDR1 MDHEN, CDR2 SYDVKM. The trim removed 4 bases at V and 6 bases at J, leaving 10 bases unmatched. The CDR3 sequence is CASSCVSAGGHGYTF. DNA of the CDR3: TGTGCCAGCAGTTGTGTCTCGGCAGGGGGCCATGGCTACACCTTC.

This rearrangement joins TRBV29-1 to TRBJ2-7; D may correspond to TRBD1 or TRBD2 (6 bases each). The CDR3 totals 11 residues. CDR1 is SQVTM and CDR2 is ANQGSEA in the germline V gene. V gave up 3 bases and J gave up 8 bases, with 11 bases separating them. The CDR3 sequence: CSVDEGGKQYF. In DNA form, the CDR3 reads TGCAGCGTTGATGAGGGGGGCAAGCAGTACTTC.

The CDR3 loop is CASSLSRAHGYTF. The CDR3 DNA reads as TGTGCCAGCAGTTTATCCAGGGCCCATGGCTACACCTTC. The V and J genes are TRBV27 and TRBJ1-2; D might be TRBD1 (5 bases). The germline V gene encodes CDR1 MNHEY and CDR2 SMNVEV (reference sequence). The CDR3 has 13 residues. The V and J ends lost 0 bases and 6 bases respectively, with 8 bases between them.

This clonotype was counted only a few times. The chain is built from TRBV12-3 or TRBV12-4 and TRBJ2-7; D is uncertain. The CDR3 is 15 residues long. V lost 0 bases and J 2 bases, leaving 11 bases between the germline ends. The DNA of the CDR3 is TGTGCCAGCAGTTTAGCGGGTCAAGGGACCTACGAGCAGTACTTC. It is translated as CASSLAGQGTYEQYF.

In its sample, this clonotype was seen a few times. The CDR3 DNA reads TGTGCCAGCTCCCCCCTTCCCGGGGAGGGAGGCGATACGCAGTATTTT. Translated: CASSPLPGEGGDTQYF. The chain employs TRBV27 and TRBJ2-3; the match to TRBD2 covers 7 bases. Germline loops: CDR1 MNHEY, CDR2 SMNVEV (reference sequence). V was pared by 8 bases and J by 6 bases, with 17 bases of the junction left unmatched. This CDR3 is 16 amino acids long.

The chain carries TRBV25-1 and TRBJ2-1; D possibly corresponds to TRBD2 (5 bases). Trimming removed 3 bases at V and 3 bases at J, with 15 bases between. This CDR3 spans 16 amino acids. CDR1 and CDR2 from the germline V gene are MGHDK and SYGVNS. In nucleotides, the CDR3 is TGTGCCAGCAGTGATTTCGGTGGAGGTTTCTACAATGAGCAGTTCTTC. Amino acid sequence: CASSDFGGGFYNEQFF.

This chain's CDR3 is CASSLRFVDEQYF. DNA of the CDR3: TGTGCCAGCAGCCTGCGCTTTGTCGACGAGCAGTACTTC. The gene calls are TRBV3-1 and TRBJ2-7; D call uncertain. Deletions cut 4 bases from V and 5 bases from J, with 12 bases between. Germline CDR1 reads LGHDT; CDR2 reads YNNKEL (reference sequence). The CDR3 is made up of 13 amino acids.

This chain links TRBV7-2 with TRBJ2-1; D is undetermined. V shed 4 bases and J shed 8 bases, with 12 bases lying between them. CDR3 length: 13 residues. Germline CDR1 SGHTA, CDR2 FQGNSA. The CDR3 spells CASSSGPADEQFF. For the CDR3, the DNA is TGTGCCAGCAGCTCGGGCCCGGCGGATGAGCAGTTCTTC. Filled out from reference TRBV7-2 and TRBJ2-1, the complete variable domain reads GAGVSQSPSNKVTEKGKDVELRCDPISGHTALYWYRQSLGQGLEFLIYFQGNSAPDKSGLPSDRFSAERTGGSVSTLTIQRTQQEDSAVYLCASSSGPADEQFFGPGTRLTVL.

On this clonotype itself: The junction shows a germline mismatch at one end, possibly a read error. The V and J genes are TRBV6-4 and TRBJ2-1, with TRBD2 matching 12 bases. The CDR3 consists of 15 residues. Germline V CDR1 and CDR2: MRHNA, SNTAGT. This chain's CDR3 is CASSDSTSGGNGQFF. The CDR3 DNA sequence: TGTGCCAGCAGTGACTCGACTAGCGGGGGCAATGGGCAGTTCTTC.